The 9 T cell receptor beta chains presented below share a single source sample, sequenced in a study of blood T cell repertoires in COVID-19. The protocol was immunoSEQ multiplex PCR, while the TCRdb copy is restricted to in-frame clones and leaves out a portion. The sample has under 95,000 clones; roughly nine tenths are singletons. The sequencing input was peripheral blood. Receptor source: a man between 45 and 60 years old with COVID-19, enrolled during active disease.

The CDR3, as DNA: TGTGCCAGCAGCCGGCTAGCGGGTAGCACAGATACGCAGTATTTT. Protein sequence: CASSRLAGSTDTQYF. V and J are TRBV3-1 (or the pseudogene TRBV3-2) and TRBJ2-3; 8 bases are a match to TRBD2. J gave up 0 bases and V 4 bases, and 3 bases lay outside the gene matches. CDR3 length: 15 amino acids. CDR1 and CDR2 (germline): LGHDT, YNNKEL (reference sequence).

The genes are TRBV7-2 and TRBJ2-5; TRBD1 aligns across 8 bases. The CDR3 is 13 residues long. The germline gives CDR1 SGHTA, CDR2 FQGNSA. V lost 5 bases, J lost 5 bases, and 4 bases stayed unmatched. The chain's CDR3 is CASSRQGTETQYF. The CDR3 coding sequence is TGTGCCAGCAGCAGACAGGGGACTGAGACCCAGTACTTC.

J is TRBJ2-1 and V is TRBV24-1; 9 bases line up with TRBD2. Germline lookup yields CDR1 KGHDR and CDR2 SFDVKD. This CDR3 has 16 amino acids. J was trimmed by 7 bases and V by 5 bases; bases with no gene match: 11. CDR3 nucleotide sequence: TGTGCCACCAGTGTTGGACTAGCGCCCTCTGGTAATGAGCAGTTCTTC. This codes for CATSVGLAPSGNEQFF.

CDR3 nucleotides: TGTGCCAGCAGCTTCCTAAGCGGTCAAGAGACCCAGTACTTC. Translated, it gives CASSFLSGQETQYF. The rearrangement uses TRBV5-6 and TRBJ2-5, with a weak D call TRBD2 (5 bases). Deletions cut 2 bases from V and 2 bases from J, with 10 bases between. This CDR3 has 14 amino acids. The germline V gene encodes CDR1 SGHDT and CDR2 YYEEEE.

This clone was counted only a few times. V usage is TRBV6-5 and J usage is TRBJ1-6; perhaps TRBD1 as D (6 bases). The germline V gene encodes CDR1 MNHEY and CDR2 SVGAGI. There are 14 residues in the CDR3. The V end lost 6 bases, the J end lost 7 bases, and 13 bases lay between the germline ends. The DNA for the CDR3 is TGTGCCAGCAGCCCAGGAGACAGGAATTCACCCCTCCACTTT. Translation gives CASSPGDRNSPLHF.

This clone was observed once. This chain links TRBV13 with TRBJ2-5; 15 bases are shared with TRBD2. Unmatched junction bases numbered 3, after V lost 3 bases and J lost 4 bases. The CDR3 is made up of 16 amino acids. The germline gives CDR1 PRHDT, CDR2 FYEKMQ (reference sequence). The chain's CDR3 is CASSLGLAGGRETQYF. CDR3 in DNA: TGTGCCAGCAGCTTGGGACTAGCGGGAGGCAGAGAGACCCAGTACTTC.

V is TRBV5-1 and J is TRBJ1-1; TRBD1 matches 10 bases. The J segment lost 8 bases and the V segment lost 4 bases, leaving 8 bases of the junction unmatched. CDR1 is SGHRS and CDR2 is YFSETQ in the germline V gene. CDR3 length: 14 residues. The CDR3 sequence is CASSRTTGGKEAFF. The DNA of the CDR3 is TGCGCCAGCAGCCGAACGACAGGGGGCAAAGAAGCTTTCTTT.

V usage is TRBV7-2 and J usage is TRBJ2-7; 8 positions match TRBD2. The CDR3 spans 15 residues. V shed 3 bases and J 0 bases; nucleotides not matched to a gene: 4. CDR1 and CDR2 (germline): SGHTA, FQGNSA. The CDR3 loop is CASSLASGPSYEQYF. CDR3 coding DNA: TGTGCCAGCAGCTTGGCTAGCGGGCCCTCCTACGAGCAGTACTTC.

The rearrangement links TRBV3-1 (or the pseudogene TRBV3-2) to TRBJ1-4; D uncertain. The CDR3 length is 18 residues. The V end lost 3 bases, the J end lost 0 bases, and 17 bases lay between the germline ends. Germline assignment: CDR1 LGHDT and CDR2 YNNKEL (reference sequence). The DNA for the CDR3 is TGTGCCAGCAGCCACCTATCGGCAGGATCTGCAACTAATGAAAAACTGTTTTTT. This sequence encodes CASSHLSAGSATNEKLFF.